Listed below are T cell receptor beta chains from one sample, sequenced in a study of cytomegalovirus exposure and HLA in healthy donors. The method was immunoSEQ multiplex PCR; TCRdb's version includes in-frame clones alone and lacks a portion of them. The table records under 150,000 clones, roughly 70% of them present only once. The material sequenced was PBMCs. The receptors originated from a man aged 25 to 40 in good health and CMV-seronegative. Each CDR3 is given with its conserved first and last residue. D genes are given only for firm matches. Where a row states a size, it is once, few, many or the class of an expanded clone; other rows omit it.

V	J	D	size	CDR3	DNA
TRBV5-1	TRBJ2-6	TRBD1	few	CASKPRWTGIYPETSGANVLTF	TGCGCCAGCAAACCACGCTGGACAGGGATATACCCCGAAACCTCTGGGGCCAACGTCCTGACTTTC
TRBV11-1	TRBJ2-5	TRBD1	-	CASSRDSEETQYF	TGTGCCAGCAGCAGGGACAGCGAAGAGACCCAGTACTTC
TRBV28	TRBJ2-7	-	-	CASSSPRGSYEQYF	TGTGCCAGCAGTTCGCCGAGAGGTTCCTACGAGCAGTACTTC
TRBV5-5	TRBJ2-7	TRBD2	few	CASSLGTSPYEQYF	TGTGCCAGCAGCTTAGGGACTAGCCCCTACGAGCAGTACTTC
TRBV5-1	TRBJ2-5	-	-	CASSLGIRDKETQYF	TGCGCCAGCAGCTTGGGTATCAGGGACAAGGAGACCCAGTACTTC
TRBV5-6	TRBJ2-7	-	-	CASMELGGYEQYF	TGTGCCAGCATGGAACTAGGTGGCTACGAGCAGTACTTC
TRBV4-2	TRBJ2-1	-	-	CASSPLRDNEQFF	TGTGCCAGCAGTCCGCTGAGGGACAATGAGCAGTTCTTC
TRBV6-5	TRBJ1-2	TRBD1	-	CASSTQTGDGYTF	TGTGCCAGCAGTACTCAAACAGGGGATGGCTACACCTTC
TRBV7-9	TRBJ1-5	-	few	CASSRGGGNQPQHF	TGTGCCAGCAGCCGGGGGGGTGGCAATCAGCCCCAGCATTTT
TRBV19	TRBJ1-4	-	-	CASSPRQFEKLFF	TGTGCCAGTAGTCCTCGACAGTTTGAAAAACTGTTTTTT
TRBV5-1	TRBJ2-3	-	-	CASSLSLAKSTDTQYF	TGCGCCAGCAGCTTGTCCCTAGCGAAAAGCACAGATACGCAGTATTTT
TRBV7-2	TRBJ2-5	-	-	CASSSRQGGERETQYF	TGTGCCAGCAGCTCGAGACAGGGCGGGGAACGGGAGACCCAGTACTTC
TRBV29-1	TRBJ2-7	TRBD2	few	CSASGTSGYSRAYEQYF	TGCAGCGCCTCCGGGACTAGCGGGTATTCTAGGGCCTACGAGCAGTACTTC
TRBV4-3	TRBJ2-7	-	-	CASSQDFAVEQYF	TGCGCCAGCAGCCAAGATTTCGCAGTCGAGCAGTACTTC
TRBV28	TRBJ1-2	-	-	CASSLDSNYGYTF	TGTGCCAGCAGTTTGGACAGCAACTATGGCTACACCTTC
TRBV4-1	TRBJ2-7	-	once	CASSQQGLYEQYF	TGCGCCAGCAGCCAGCAGGGGCTCTACGAGCAGTACTTC
TRBV5-1	TRBJ2-4	TRBD2	-	CASSQLTLAGGMGAKNIQYF	TGCGCCAGCAGCCAGTTAACATTAGCGGGAGGCATGGGGGCCAAAAACATTCAGTACTTC
TRBV14	TRBJ2-1	-	-	CASSQVNGNEQFF	TGTGCCAGCAGCCAAGTGAACGGGAATGAGCAGTTCTTC
TRBV4-3	TRBJ2-3	TRBD2	-	CASSNAGGTGYTQYF	TGCGCCAGCAGCAACGCGGGAGGGACTGGATATACGCAGTATTTT
TRBV6-6	TRBJ1-6	-	-	CASSYSGGGDSPLHF	TGTGCCAGCAGTTACTCGGGAGGGGGTGATTCACCCCTCCACTTT
TRBV28	TRBJ1-4	-	-	CASSPGRGRKLFF	TGTGCCAGCAGTCCCGGCAGGGGCCGAAAACTGTTTTTT
TRBV5-1	TRBJ1-1	TRBD1	-	CASSPGQGANTEAFF	TGCGCCAGCAGCCCCGGACAGGGGGCGAACACTGAAGCTTTCTTT
TRBV18	TRBJ2-3	TRBD1	-	CASSPGQGWGSGTDTQYF	TGTGCCAGCTCACCCGGACAGGGGTGGGGGAGCGGCACAGATACGCAGTATTTT
TRBV4-3	TRBJ2-7	-	-	CASSQESGTRAMTSYEQYF	TGCGCCAGCAGCCAAGAATCGGGGACACGGGCAATGACTTCCTACGAGCAGTACTTC
TRBV7-9	TRBJ1-3	TRBD1	-	CASSLAGQERAGGNTIYF	TGTGCCAGCAGCTTAGCGGGACAGGAAAGGGCTGGTGGAAACACCATATATTTT
TRBV2	TRBJ2-7	TRBD1	-	CASGDRADYEQYF	TGTGCCAGTGGGGACAGAGCTGACTACGAGCAGTACTTC
TRBV6-5	TRBJ1-1	-	few	CASSLRTVNEAFF	TGTGCCAGCAGTCTGCGGACAGTGAATGAAGCTTTCTTT
TRBV27	TRBJ2-6	-	few	CASRSPGSGANVLTF	TGTGCCAGCAGATCTCCGGGCTCTGGGGCCAACGTCCTGACTTTC
TRBV27	TRBJ1-2	TRBD1	-	CASSLPDRGYGYTF	TGTGCCAGCAGTCTCCCGGACAGGGGGTATGGCTACACCTTC